This T cell receptor (beta chain) was captured in a study of shared clonotypes between healthy human individuals. The study's findings and limits: Clonotype sharing among donors, it was expected, would be affected by sequencing depth. About 5.2% was the fraction of naive CD4 clonotypes found shared across several donors.

Trimming cost V 4 bases and J 5 bases; bases outside gene matches: 16. The CDR3 sequence is 17 residues long. Looked up from germline, CDR1 is SEHNR and CDR2 is FQNEAQ (reference sequence). A note on this clone: Its antigen is currently unknown.

Measured with immunoSEQ multiplex PCR; TCRdb has only the in-frame clones, and not every one. The sample has about 2.1 million clones; 85% to 95% are singletons. Selected positively for CCR7 and CD45RO-negative, naive CD8 cells excluded terminally differentiated effector memory CD45RA+ cells. The chain carries TRBV7-9 and TRBJ2-5; TRBD2 aligns across 7 bases. This receptor was taken from a man aged 18 to 35 in good health. Some clones in this sample may be carry-over from other donors' samples. What was sequenced was naive CD8+ T cells from PBMCs. CDR3 sequence (DNA): TGTGCCAGCAGCTCGGGTAGGGAGGGCCGTCTACGGGAGACCCAGTACTTC. This encodes CASSSGREGRLRETQYF.